This T cell receptor beta chain was sequenced in a study of response to subunit inactivated influenza vaccine. Study observations and caveats: Authors suggested each seasonal flu vaccination may recruit only limited numbers of new T cells.

TCRdb re-derived calls from the RT-PCR reads in MiXCR, one entry per CDR3 protein. The sample lists 750,000 to 850,000 distinct CDR3 sequences; roughly 20% were seen once. V was cut by 1 base and J by 3 bases, with 8 bases left in between. CDR3 length: 13 amino acids. The germline gives CDR1 SGHRS, CDR2 YFSETQ. Only a few counts were recorded for this clonotype. Its antigen is not identified. The TCR comes from a man aged 50 to 59 who received an inactivated influenza vaccine. This chain connects TRBV5-1 to TRBJ2-7; D gene uncertain. The input for sequencing was PBMCs from blood, taken 5 to 6 days after vaccination. The CDR3 nucleotides are TGCGCCAGCAGCTTGCAAAGGGACTACGAGCAGTACTTC. Translated, it gives CASSLQRDYEQYF.